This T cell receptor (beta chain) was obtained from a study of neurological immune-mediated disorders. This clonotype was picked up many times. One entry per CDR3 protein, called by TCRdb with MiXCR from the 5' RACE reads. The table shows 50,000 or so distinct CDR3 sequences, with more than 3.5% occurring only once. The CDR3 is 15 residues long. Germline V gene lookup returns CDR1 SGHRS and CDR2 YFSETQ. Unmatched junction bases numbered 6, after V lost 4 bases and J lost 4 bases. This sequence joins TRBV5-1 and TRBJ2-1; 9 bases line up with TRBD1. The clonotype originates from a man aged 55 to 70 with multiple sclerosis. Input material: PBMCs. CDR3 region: CASSRPGQGYNEQFF. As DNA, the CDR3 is TGCGCCAGCAGCCGCCCGGGACAGGGATACAATGAGCAGTTCTTC.